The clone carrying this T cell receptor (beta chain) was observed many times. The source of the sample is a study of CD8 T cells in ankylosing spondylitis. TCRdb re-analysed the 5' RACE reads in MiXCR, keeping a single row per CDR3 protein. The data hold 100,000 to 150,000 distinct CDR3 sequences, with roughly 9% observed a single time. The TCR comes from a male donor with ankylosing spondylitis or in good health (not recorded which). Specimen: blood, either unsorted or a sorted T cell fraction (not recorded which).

CDR3 loop: CASSDRLAPTGELFF. CDR3 DNA: TGTGCCAGCAGCGACAGACTAGCACCTACCGGGGAGCTGTTTTTT. The chain uses TRBV12-3 or TRBV12-4 and TRBJ2-2; TRBD2 matches at 7 bases. The CDR3 extends over 15 amino acids. Trimming cost V 6 bases and J 5 bases; bases outside gene matches: 9.